This T cell receptor beta chain emerged from a study of cytomegalovirus exposure and HLA in healthy donors. V shed 0 bases and J shed 0 bases, with 7 bases lying between them. The CDR3 is made up of 14 amino acids. The germline V gene has CDR1 SQVTM and CDR2 ANQGSEA. In the PCR, 60 Vbeta and 13 Jbeta primers were used. Data came from immunoSEQ multiplex PCR; TCRdb stores just in-frame clones and leaves some out. The sample lists about 210,000 clones, approximately 80% occurring once. This chain uses TRBV29-1 with TRBJ2-3; D perhaps matches TRBD2 (5 bases). Sequencing used PBMCs. This receptor was identified in a woman aged 50 to 65 in good health and CMV-seropositive. The CDR3 protein is CSVEEGDSTDTQYF. The CDR3 bases are TGCAGCGTTGAAGAGGGAGACAGCACAGATACGCAGTATTTT.